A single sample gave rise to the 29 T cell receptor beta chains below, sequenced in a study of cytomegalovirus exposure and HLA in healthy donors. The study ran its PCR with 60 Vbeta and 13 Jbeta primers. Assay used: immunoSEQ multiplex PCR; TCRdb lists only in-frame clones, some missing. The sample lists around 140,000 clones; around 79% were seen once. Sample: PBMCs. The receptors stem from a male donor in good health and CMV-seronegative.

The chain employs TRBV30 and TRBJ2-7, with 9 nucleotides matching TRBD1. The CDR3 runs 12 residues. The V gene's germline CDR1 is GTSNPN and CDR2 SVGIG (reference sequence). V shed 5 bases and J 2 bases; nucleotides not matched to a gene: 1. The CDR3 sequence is CAWGTGTYEQYF. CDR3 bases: TGTGCCTGGGGGACAGGGACCTACGAGCAGTACTTC.

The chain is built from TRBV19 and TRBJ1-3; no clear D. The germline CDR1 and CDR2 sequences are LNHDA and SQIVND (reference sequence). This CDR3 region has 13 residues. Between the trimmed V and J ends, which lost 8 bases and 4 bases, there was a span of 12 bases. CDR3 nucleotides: TGTGCCAGTTACCTCGCGGGCGGAAACACCATATATTTT. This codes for CASYLAGGNTIYF.

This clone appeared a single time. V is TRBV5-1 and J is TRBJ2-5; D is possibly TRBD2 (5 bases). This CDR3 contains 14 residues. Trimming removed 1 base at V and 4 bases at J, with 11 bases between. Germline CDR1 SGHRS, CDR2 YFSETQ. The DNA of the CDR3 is TGCGCCAGCAGCTTGAAGGCTGCGGGAGAGACCCAGTACTTC. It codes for CASSLKAAGETQYF.

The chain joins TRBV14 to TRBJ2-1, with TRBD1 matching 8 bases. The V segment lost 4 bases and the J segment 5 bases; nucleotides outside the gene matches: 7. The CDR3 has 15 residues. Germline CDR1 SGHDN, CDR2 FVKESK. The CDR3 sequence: CASSLRDRRNNEQFF. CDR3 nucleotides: TGTGCCAGCAGCCTAAGGGACAGGCGCAACAATGAGCAGTTCTTC.

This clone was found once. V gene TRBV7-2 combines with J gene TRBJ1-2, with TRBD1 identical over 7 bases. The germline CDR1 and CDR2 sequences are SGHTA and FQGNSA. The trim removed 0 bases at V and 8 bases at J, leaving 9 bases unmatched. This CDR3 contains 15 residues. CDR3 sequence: CASSLAGTSGGGYTF. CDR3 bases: TGTGCCAGCAGCTTAGCCGGTACCTCAGGGGGAGGCTACACCTTC.

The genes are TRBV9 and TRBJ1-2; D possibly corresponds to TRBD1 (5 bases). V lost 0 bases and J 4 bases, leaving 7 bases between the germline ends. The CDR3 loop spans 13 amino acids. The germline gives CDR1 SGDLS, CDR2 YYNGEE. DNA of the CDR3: TGTGCCAGCAGCGTAGGGGGCATCTATGGCTACACCTTC. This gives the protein CASSVGGIYGYTF.

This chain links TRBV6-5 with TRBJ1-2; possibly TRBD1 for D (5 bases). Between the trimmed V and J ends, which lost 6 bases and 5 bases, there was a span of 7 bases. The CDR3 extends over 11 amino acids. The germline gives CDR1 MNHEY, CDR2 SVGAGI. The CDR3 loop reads CASSPGYGYTF. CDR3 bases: TGTGCCAGCAGCCCAGGGTATGGCTACACCTTC.

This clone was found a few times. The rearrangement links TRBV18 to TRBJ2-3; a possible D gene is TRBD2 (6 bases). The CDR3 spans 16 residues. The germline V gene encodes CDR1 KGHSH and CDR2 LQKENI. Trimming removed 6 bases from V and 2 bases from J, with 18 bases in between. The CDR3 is CASSSSGRGYTDTQYF. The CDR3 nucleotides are TGTGCCAGCTCCTCTTCCGGACGGGGGTACACAGATACGCAGTATTTT. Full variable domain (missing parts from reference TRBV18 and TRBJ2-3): NAGVMQNPRHLVRRRGQEARLRCSPMKGHSHVYWYRQLPEEGLKFMVYLQKENIIDESGMPKERFSAEFPKEGPSILRIQQVVRGDSAAYFCASSSSGRGYTDTQYFGPGTRLTVL.

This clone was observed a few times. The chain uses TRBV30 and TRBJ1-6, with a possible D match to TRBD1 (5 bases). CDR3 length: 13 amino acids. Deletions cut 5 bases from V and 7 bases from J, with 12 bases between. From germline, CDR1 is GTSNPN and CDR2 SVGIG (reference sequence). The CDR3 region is CAWLGRGNSPLHF. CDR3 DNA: TGTGCCTGGTTGGGACGGGGGAATTCACCCCTCCACTTT.

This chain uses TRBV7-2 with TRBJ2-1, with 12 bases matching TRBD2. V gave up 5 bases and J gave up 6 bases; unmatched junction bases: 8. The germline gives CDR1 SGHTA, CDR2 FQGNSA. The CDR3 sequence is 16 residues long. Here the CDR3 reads CASSPTSGRKRNEQFF. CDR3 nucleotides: TGTGCCAGCAGCCCGACTAGCGGGAGAAAGCGCAATGAGCAGTTCTTC. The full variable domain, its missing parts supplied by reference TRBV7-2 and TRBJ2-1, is GAGVSQSPSNKVTEKGKDVELRCDPISGHTALYWYRQSLGQGLEFLIYFQGNSAPDKSGLPSDRFSAERTGGSVSTLTIQRTQQEDSAVYLCASSPTSGRKRNEQFFGPGTRLTVL.

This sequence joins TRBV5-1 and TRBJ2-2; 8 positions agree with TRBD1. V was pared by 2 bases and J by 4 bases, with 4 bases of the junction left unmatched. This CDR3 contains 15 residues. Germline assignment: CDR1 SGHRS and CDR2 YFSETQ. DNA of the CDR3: TGCGCCAGCAGCTTCGGACAGGGAGGCACCGGGGAGCTGTTTTTT. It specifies CASSFGQGGTGELFF.

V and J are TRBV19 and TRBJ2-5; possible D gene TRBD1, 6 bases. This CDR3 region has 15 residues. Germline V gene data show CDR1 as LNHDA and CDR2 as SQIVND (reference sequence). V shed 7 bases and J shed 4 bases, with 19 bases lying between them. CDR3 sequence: CASTRDTRILETQYF. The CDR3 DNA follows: TGTGCCAGTACCAGGGACACCCGAATTCTAGAGACCCAGTACTTC.

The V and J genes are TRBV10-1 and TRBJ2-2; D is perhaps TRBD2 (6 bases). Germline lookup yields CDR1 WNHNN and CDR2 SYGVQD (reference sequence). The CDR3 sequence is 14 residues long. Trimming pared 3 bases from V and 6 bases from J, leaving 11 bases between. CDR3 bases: TGCGCCAGCAGTGACGCAGGAGGGGCCGGGGAGCTGTTTTTT. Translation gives CASSDAGGAGELFF.

The DNA of the CDR3 is TGTGCCAGCAAAACTAGCGGGGGGGTCCAAGAGACCCAGTACTTC. This gives the protein CASKTSGGVQETQYF. This rearrangement joins TRBV6-5 to TRBJ2-5; 13 nucleotides align to TRBD2. This CDR3 is built from 15 residues. Germline values: CDR1 MNHEY, CDR2 SVGAGI. The V and J ends lost 7 bases and 1 base, in that order; junction bases with no gene match: 3.

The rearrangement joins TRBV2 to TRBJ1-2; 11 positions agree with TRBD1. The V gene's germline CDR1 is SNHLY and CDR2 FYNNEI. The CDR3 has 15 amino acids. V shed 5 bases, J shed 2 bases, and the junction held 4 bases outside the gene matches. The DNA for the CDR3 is TGTGCCAGCAGTCTACGGACAGGGGGCAACTATGGCTACACCTTC. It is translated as CASSLRTGGNYGYTF.

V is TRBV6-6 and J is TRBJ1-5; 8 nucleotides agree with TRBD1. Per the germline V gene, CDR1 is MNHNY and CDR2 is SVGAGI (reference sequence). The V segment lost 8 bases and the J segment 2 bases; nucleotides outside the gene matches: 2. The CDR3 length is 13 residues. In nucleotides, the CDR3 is TGTGCCAGCGGACAGGGAGGCAATCAGCCCCAGCATTTT. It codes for CASGQGGNQPQHF.

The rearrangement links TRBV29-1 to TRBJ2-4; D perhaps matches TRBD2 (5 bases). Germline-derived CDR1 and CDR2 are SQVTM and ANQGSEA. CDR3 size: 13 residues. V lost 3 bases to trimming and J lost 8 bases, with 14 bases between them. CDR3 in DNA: TGCAGCGTTGACCCCCACGGGAAGGACATTCAGTACTTC. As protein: CSVDPHGKDIQYF. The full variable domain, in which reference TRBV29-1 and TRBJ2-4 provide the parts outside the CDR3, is SAVISQKPSRDICQRGTSLTIQCQVDSQVTMMFWYRQQPGQSLTLIATANQGSEATYESGFVIDKFPISRPNLTFSTLTVSNMSPEDSSIYLCSVDPHGKDIQYFGAGTRLSVL.

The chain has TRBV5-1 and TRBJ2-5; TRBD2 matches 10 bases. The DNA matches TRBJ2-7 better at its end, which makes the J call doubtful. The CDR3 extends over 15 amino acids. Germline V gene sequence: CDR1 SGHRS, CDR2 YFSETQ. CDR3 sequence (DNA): TGCGCCAGCAGCGTCGGGGCTAGCGGGGGATACGAGCAGTACTTC. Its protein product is CASSVGASGGYEQYF.

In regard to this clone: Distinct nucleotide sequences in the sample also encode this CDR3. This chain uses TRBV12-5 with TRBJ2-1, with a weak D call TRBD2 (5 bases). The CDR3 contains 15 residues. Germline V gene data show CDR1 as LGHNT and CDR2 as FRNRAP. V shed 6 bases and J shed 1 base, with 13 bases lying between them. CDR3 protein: CASGRSSGSYNEQFF. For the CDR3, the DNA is TGTGCTAGTGGCCGCTCCAGCGGATCCTACAATGAGCAGTTCTTC.

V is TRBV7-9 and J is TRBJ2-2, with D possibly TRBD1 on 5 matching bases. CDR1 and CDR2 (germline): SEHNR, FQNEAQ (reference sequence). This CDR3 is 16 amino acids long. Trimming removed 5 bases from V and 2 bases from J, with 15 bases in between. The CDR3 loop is CASSPRGQPNTGELFF. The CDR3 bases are TGTGCCAGCAGCCCGCGAGGACAACCCAACACCGGGGAGCTGTTTTTT.

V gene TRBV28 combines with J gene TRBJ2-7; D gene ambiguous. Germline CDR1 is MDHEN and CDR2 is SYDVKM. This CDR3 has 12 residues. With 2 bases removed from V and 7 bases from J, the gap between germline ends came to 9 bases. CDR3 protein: CASSLGGAEQYF. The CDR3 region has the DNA TGTGCCAGCAGTTTAGGCGGAGCGGAGCAGTACTTC.

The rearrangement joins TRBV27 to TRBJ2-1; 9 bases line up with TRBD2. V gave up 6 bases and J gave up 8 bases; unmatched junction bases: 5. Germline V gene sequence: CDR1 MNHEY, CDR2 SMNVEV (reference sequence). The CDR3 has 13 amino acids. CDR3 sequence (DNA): TGTGCCAGCAGCGTAGCGGGAGTTTATGAGCAGTTCTTC. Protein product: CASSVAGVYEQFF.

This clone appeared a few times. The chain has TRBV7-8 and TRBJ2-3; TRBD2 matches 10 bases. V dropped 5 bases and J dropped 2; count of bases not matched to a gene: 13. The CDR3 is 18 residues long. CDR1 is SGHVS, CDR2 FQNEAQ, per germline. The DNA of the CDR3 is TGTGCCAGCAGCCCGACGAGGACTAGCGGTAAACACACAGATACGCAGTATTTT. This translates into CASSPTRTSGKHTDTQYF.

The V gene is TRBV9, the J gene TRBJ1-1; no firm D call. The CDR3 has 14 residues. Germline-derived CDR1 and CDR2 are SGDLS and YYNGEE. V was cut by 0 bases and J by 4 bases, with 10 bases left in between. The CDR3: CASSVALRGTEAFF. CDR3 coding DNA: TGTGCCAGCAGCGTAGCTTTGCGCGGCACTGAAGCTTTCTTT.

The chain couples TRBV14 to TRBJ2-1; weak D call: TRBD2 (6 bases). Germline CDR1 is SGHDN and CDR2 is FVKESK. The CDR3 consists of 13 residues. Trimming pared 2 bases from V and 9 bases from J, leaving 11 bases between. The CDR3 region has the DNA TGTGCCAGCAGCCAAACGACTAGGAGTGAGCAGTTCTTC. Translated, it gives CASSQTTRSEQFF. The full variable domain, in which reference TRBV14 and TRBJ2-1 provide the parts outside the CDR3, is EAGVTQFPSHSVIEKGQTVTLRCDPISGHDNLYWYRRVMGKEIKFLLHFVKESKQDESGMPNNRFLAERTGGTYSTLKVQPAELEDSGVYFCASSQTTRSEQFFGPGTRLTVL.

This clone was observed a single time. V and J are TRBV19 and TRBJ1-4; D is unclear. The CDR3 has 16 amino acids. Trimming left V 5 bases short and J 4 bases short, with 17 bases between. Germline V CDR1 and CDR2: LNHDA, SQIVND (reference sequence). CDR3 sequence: CASSPPAPGFNEKLFF. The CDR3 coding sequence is TGTGCCAGTAGTCCCCCCGCCCCGGGGTTTAATGAAAAACTGTTTTTT.

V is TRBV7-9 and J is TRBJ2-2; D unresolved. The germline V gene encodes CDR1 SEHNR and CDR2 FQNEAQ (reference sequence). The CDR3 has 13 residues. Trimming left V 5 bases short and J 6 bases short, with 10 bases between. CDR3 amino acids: CASSPVVPGELFF. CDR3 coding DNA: TGTGCCAGCAGCCCGGTAGTCCCCGGGGAGCTGTTTTTT.

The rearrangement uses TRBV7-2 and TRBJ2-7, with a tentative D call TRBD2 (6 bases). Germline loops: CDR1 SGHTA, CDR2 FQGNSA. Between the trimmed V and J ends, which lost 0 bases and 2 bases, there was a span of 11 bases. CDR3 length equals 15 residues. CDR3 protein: CASSLAEGPAYEQYF. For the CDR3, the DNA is TGTGCCAGCAGCTTAGCGGAGGGACCCGCCTACGAGCAGTACTTC.

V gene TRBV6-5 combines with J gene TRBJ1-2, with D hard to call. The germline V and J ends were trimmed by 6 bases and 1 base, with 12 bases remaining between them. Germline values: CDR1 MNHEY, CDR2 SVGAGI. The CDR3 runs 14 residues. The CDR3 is CASRGSEGNYGYTF. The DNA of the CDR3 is TGTGCCAGCAGGGGGAGTGAGGGTAACTATGGCTACACCTTC.